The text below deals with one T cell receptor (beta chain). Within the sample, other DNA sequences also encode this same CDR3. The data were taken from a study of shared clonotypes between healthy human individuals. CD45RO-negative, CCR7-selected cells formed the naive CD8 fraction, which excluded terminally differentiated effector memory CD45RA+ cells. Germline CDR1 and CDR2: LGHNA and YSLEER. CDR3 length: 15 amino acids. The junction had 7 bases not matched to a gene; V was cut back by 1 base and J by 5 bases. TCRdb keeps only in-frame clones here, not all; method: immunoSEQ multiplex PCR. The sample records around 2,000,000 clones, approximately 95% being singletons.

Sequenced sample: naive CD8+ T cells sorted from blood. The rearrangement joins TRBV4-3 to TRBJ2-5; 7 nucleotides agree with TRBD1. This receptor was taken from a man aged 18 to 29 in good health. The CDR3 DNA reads TGCGCCAGCAGCCAAGGACAGGGTAGGGGGGAGACCCAGTACTTC. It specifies CASSQGQGRGETQYF.